A single TCR beta chain is shown here with its context. As yet, its antigen is unknown. The sample is drawn from a study of cytomegalovirus exposure and HLA in healthy donors. In the study overall: The same platform was used for the 90 to 150 validation repertoires as for the 650 to 700 first-cohort repertoires, as reported in a later analysis. Findings and caveats of the study: In vitro, a few CMV-associated chains proved specific for CMV antigens. Among TCR sequences, most were rare, though some public TCRs appeared in many donors.

Trimming stripped 1 base from V and 4 bases from J, with 8 bases between. The CDR3 consists of 13 residues. Germline loops: CDR1 GTSNPN, CDR2 SVGIG (reference sequence). Produced via immunoSEQ multiplex PCR; TCRdb's table is partial and in-frame only. Found here are approximately 76,000 clones, roughly 95% of them singletons; the top ten hold more than 3%. Source material: PBMCs. This clonotype was sampled from a woman under 30 in good health and CMV-seropositive. This sequence joins TRBV30 and TRBJ1-5; possibly TRBD1 for D (5 bases). CDR3 sequence reads: CAWSGGDNQPQHF. The DNA of the CDR3 is TGTGCCTGGAGTGGGGGGGATAATCAGCCCCAGCATTTT.